Shown below are 5 T cell receptor beta chains from a single sample sequenced in a study of regulatory T cells in long-lasting Graves disease. The time point here: persistent/refractory GD, antithyroid drugs over 5 years with positive TRAb. Researchers made the TCR library from RNA that was extracted from PBMCs. Arm-PCR with iRepertoire HTBI primers amplified the CDR3 regions for these TCR beta libraries. TCRdb passed the multiplex PCR reads through MiXCR, listing each CDR3 protein once. The sample consists of 390,000 or so distinct CDR3 sequences, roughly 24% of them appearing once. Sequencing was performed on peripheral blood mononuclear cells (PBMCs), taken when the disease was refractory, from a patient treated with antithyroid drugs. The receptors stem from a woman in her thirties or forties with Graves disease.

V is TRBV20-1 and J is TRBJ1-1; TRBD1 is a possible D gene (6 bases). V gave up 2 bases and J gave up 5 bases, with 12 bases separating them. Germline CDR1 and CDR2: DFQATT and SNEGSKA (reference sequence). The CDR3 is made up of 13 amino acids. The CDR3 reads CSARQDSKTEAFF. CDR3 DNA sequence: TGCAGTGCTAGACAGGACAGTAAGACTGAAGCTTTCTTT.

Many counts were recorded for this clonotype. The chain joins TRBV6-1 to TRBJ2-7; D unresolved. Germline values: CDR1 MNHNS, CDR2 SASEGT. The CDR3 is 17 amino acids. Trimming took off 6 bases at V and 3 bases at J, with 24 bases between the two ends. The CDR3 DNA is TGTGCCAGCAGACCCAAACTCTCCCCGGCCTCAGGCTACGAGCAGTACTTC. Its translation: CASRPKLSPASGYEQYF.

Many counts were recorded for this clonotype. This sequence joins TRBV2 and TRBJ2-5; 7 nucleotides match TRBD2. J lost 1 base, V lost 0 bases, and 5 bases had no gene match. This CDR3 is built from 16 residues. From germline, CDR1 is SNHLY and CDR2 FYNNEI. The CDR3 DNA sequence: TGTGCCAGCAGTGAAGCGCGGGGGACTCCCCAAGAGACCCAGTACTTC. Translated: CASSEARGTPQETQYF.

This clonotype has a count of ten or more. The J gene is TRBJ1-1, the V gene TRBV12-3 or TRBV12-4, with no clear D. The CDR3 runs 11 residues. V was trimmed by 5 bases and J by 6 bases, leaving 7 bases between them. The CDR3 loop reads CASSRLSEAFF. CDR3 DNA sequence: TGTGCCAGCAGTCGTCTTTCTGAAGCTTTCTTT.

The count of this clonotype is one. One base away lies a much larger clone, so this may be a sequencing read error. The chain is built from TRBV28 and TRBJ1-3; D gene ambiguous. Trimming removed 7 bases from V and 4 bases from J, with 26 bases in between. In germline, CDR1 is MDHEN, CDR2 SYDVKM. CDR3 length: 18 residues. The CDR3 loop reads CASTERRARMWSGNTIYF. For the CDR3, the DNA is TGTGCCAGCACTGAACGGCGAGCAAGGATGTGGTCCGGAAACACCATATATTTT.